Here is one TCR beta chain with its context. Its antigen is as yet unknown. This sample is drawn from a study of T cell repertoires in cytomegalovirus infection. Study at large: Recently identified HLA-C-restricted CMV epitopes and well-studied HLA-B-restricted CMV epitopes were used by the study.

Via MiXCR, TCRdb re-called the reads, giving one row per CDR3 protein. Among about 890,000 distinct CDR3 sequences listed, around 32% were seen once. Germline-derived CDR1 and CDR2 are MNHNS and SASEGT. The CDR3 has 13 amino acids. Trimming left V 2 bases short and J 6 bases short, with 7 bases between. Sequences were derived from cultured CD8+ T cells from PBMCs, sampled from culture after CMV antigen stimulation. The V gene is TRBV6-1, the J gene TRBJ2-2, with D perhaps matching TRBD1 or TRBD2 (5 bases each). The TCR originated in a human donor in good health (CMV status not recorded). Some clones in this sample may be carry-over from other donors' samples. Written as DNA, the CDR3 is TGTGCCAGCAGTGAACTGGGGGCCGGGGAGCTGTTTTTT. Amino acids: CASSELGAGELFF.